The entry below describes one TCR beta chain. Sequencing used immunoSEQ multiplex PCR; TCRdb keeps in-frame clones, though not all of them. The table includes tens of thousands of clones, about nine tenths detected once. Looked up from germline, CDR1 is KGHDR and CDR2 is SFDVKD. The J segment lost 0 bases and the V segment lost 3 bases, leaving 4 bases of the junction unmatched. The CDR3 covers 18 residues. The record originates from a study of control samples from healthy donors and cancer patients. The rearrangement uses TRBV24-1 and TRBJ2-6; 10 bases map to TRBD1. The sequenced sample consisted of PBMCs. This clonotype was sampled from a man aged 45-65 years with head and neck cancer. CDR3 in amino acids: CATSDGGQGGSGANVLTF. The CDR3 coding sequence is TGTGCCACCAGTGATGGTGGACAGGGGGGCTCTGGGGCCAACGTCCTGACTTTC.